A single sample gave rise to the 15 T cell receptor beta chains below, sequenced in a study of shared clonotypes between healthy human individuals. The naive CD8 population came from CD45RO-negative cells selected for CCR7, without terminally differentiated effector memory CD45RA+ cells. Sequencing used immunoSEQ multiplex PCR; TCRdb keeps in-frame clones, though not all of them. Of about 820,000 clones listed, 80% to 95% were seen once; the top ten hold less than 25%. Sequenced material: naive CD8+ T cells sorted from blood. Source of these receptors: a man younger than 40 in good health.

Only a few counts were recorded for this clone. This chain connects TRBV14 to TRBJ2-1, with D uncertain. V gave up 2 bases and J gave up 8 bases, with 16 bases separating them. The CDR3 sequence is 15 residues long. Germline lookup yields CDR1 SGHDN and CDR2 FVKESK. The CDR3 DNA is TGTGCCAGCAGCCAAAGTCTGTCGCACAACCATGAGCAGTTCTTC. Protein: CASSQSLSHNHEQFF.

Worth noting for this clone: The same CDR3 can be traced to other DNA sequences in this sample. The J gene is TRBJ2-7, the V gene TRBV4-1, with D unclear. Germline V lookup: CDR1 MGHRA, CDR2 YSYEKL. Between the trimmed V and J ends, which lost 1 base and 6 bases, there was a span of 10 bases. CDR3 length: 13 amino acids. The CDR3 DNA reads as TGCGCCAGCAGCCAAGTCGGCGGACCCGAGCAGTACTTC. Encoded protein: CASSQVGGPEQYF.

The rearrangement links TRBV19 to TRBJ1-4, with D unresolved. V was pared by 7 bases and J by 3 bases, with 12 bases between. The length of the CDR3 is 14 residues. Germline CDR1 LNHDA, CDR2 SQIVND (reference sequence). The CDR3 region has the DNA TGTGCCAGTACTCCTCCTGAGTCTAATGAAAAACTGTTTTTT. It specifies CASTPPESNEKLFF.

The chain is built from TRBV9 and TRBJ2-3; D might be TRBD1 or TRBD2, each matching 5 bases. The CDR3 has 16 residues. CDR1 and CDR2 from the germline V gene are SGDLS and YYNGEE. The V and J ends lost 4 bases and 4 bases respectively, with 19 bases between them. This chain's CDR3 is CASSFRDATLPDTQYF. Here the CDR3 DNA reads TGTGCCAGCAGCTTCCGGGACGCTACCCTCCCAGATACGCAGTATTTT.

The rearrangement uses TRBV2 and TRBJ2-1, with D perhaps TRBD1 or TRBD2 (5 bases each). The germline V gene has CDR1 SNHLY and CDR2 FYNNEI. V was cut by 11 bases and J by 3 bases, with 11 bases left in between. CDR3 size: 12 residues. The CDR3 here is CAGRDRYNEQFF. The DNA of the CDR3 is TGTGCCGGTAGGGACCGCTACAATGAGCAGTTCTTC.

CDR3 sequence: CASNTQGDTEAFF. The CDR3 DNA is TGTGCCAGCAACACACAGGGGGACACTGAAGCTTTCTTT. This chain joins TRBV9 and TRBJ1-1; 8 bases align to TRBD1. CDR1 is SGDLS, CDR2 YYNGEE, per germline. V trimming: 6 bases; J trimming: 3 bases; junction bases outside the gene matches: 4. This CDR3 contains 13 residues.

The CDR3 DNA sequence: TGTGCCAGCAGCCATGGGACAGGACCCTACGAGCAGTACTTC. It specifies CASSHGTGPYEQYF. V usage is TRBV14 and J usage is TRBJ2-7; TRBD1 agrees at 8 bases. V was pared by 3 bases and J by 2 bases, with 3 bases of the junction left unmatched. Germline CDR1 SGHDN, CDR2 FVKESK. The CDR3 loop spans 14 amino acids.

The CDR3 nucleotides read TGTGCCAGCAGCTTAAGGGGGGGCACTAACGGGGAGCTGTTTTTT. Its translation: CASSLRGGTNGELFF. The gene calls are TRBV9 and TRBJ2-2, with D perhaps TRBD2 (7 bases). V lost 4 bases and J 7 bases, leaving 17 bases between the germline ends. The V gene's germline CDR1 is SGDLS and CDR2 YYNGEE. This CDR3 has 15 amino acids.

The chain is built from TRBV28 and TRBJ2-7; D is possibly TRBD1 (5 bases). The CDR3 totals 14 residues. Trimming removed 5 bases at V and 3 bases at J, with 14 bases between. In germline, CDR1 is MDHEN, CDR2 SYDVKM. The CDR3 loop is CASSLRQYNYEQYF. The CDR3 region has the DNA TGTGCCAGCAGTCTGCGACAGTACAACTACGAGCAGTACTTC.

This chain connects TRBV29-1 to TRBJ2-1, with D possibly TRBD2 on 6 matching bases. V was trimmed by 4 bases and J by 8 bases, leaving 18 bases between them. The CDR3 has 14 amino acids. The germline V gene encodes CDR1 SQVTM and CDR2 ANQGSEA. The CDR3 here is CSVVVFGGADEQFF. CDR3 in DNA: TGCAGCGTTGTCGTTTTTGGCGGGGCAGATGAGCAGTTCTTC.

V gene TRBV10-3 combines with J gene TRBJ2-3, with 9 bases identical to TRBD2. This CDR3 is built from 13 residues. The ends lost 8 bases at V and 4 bases at J; junction bases unmatched: 4. Germline V gene sequence: CDR1 ENHRY, CDR2 SYGVKD. CDR3 nucleotides: TGTGCCATCCGGCGGGAGGGCCCAGATACGCAGTATTTT. Residues: CAIRREGPDTQYF.

This clone was detected only once. The chain is built from TRBV27 and TRBJ1-5, with a possible D match to TRBD1 (5 bases). There are 14 residues in the CDR3. CDR1 and CDR2 from the germline V gene are MNHEY and SMNVEV (reference sequence). The V end lost 3 bases, the J end lost 5 bases, and 11 bases lay between the germline ends. CDR3 sequence (DNA): TGTGCCAGCAGTTTTGTGGGGGGGGATCAGCCCCAGCATTTT. This encodes CASSFVGGDQPQHF.

The CDR3 region is CASSNPRNRSHTGELFF. In DNA, the CDR3 is TGTGCCAGCAGCAATCCCCGTAACAGGTCGCACACCGGGGAGCTGTTTTTT. This chain uses TRBV9 with TRBJ2-2, with TRBD1 as a possible D gene (5 bases). The length of the CDR3 is 17 residues. Trimming took off 4 bases at V and 3 bases at J, with 19 bases between the two ends. The germline V gene encodes CDR1 SGDLS and CDR2 YYNGEE.

The chain combines TRBV6-5 with TRBJ1-1; 12 bases are a match to TRBD1. The V and J ends lost 2 bases and 5 bases, in that order; junction bases with no gene match: 3. Germline lookup yields CDR1 MNHEY and CDR2 SVGAGI. This CDR3 is built from 15 residues. CDR3 in amino acids: CASSYGTGGGTEAFF. The CDR3 coding sequence is TGTGCCAGCAGTTACGGGACAGGGGGCGGTACTGAAGCTTTCTTT.

The rearrangement links TRBV27 to TRBJ1-5; D uncertain. This CDR3 is built from 11 residues. Between the trimmed V and J ends, which lost 9 bases and 4 bases, there was a span of 7 bases. The germline V gene has CDR1 MNHEY and CDR2 SMNVEV (reference sequence). The CDR3: CASGANQPQHF. As DNA, the CDR3 is TGTGCCAGTGGAGCAAATCAGCCCCAGCATTTT.